These T cell receptor beta chains were read from a single sample in a study of CD8 T cells in Susac syndrome. TCRdb called the immunoSEQ multiplex PCR reads again in MiXCR, with one record for every CDR3 protein. The repertoire has 200,000 or so distinct CDR3 sequences, 92% of them found once; the top ten carry over 0.1%. The source material was CD8+ T cells from PBMCs. These receptors originate from a human donor with multiple sclerosis. CDR3s leave out the opening cysteine and the closing phenylalanine or tryptophan. The order of the fields is J gene, V gene, CDR3 protein.

j_call: TRBJ2-5; v_call: TRBV24-1; cdr3_aa: ATSDLRRAETQY
j_call: TRBJ2-1; v_call: TRBV4-1; cdr3_aa: ASSQDSGGNEQF
j_call: TRBJ2-2; v_call: TRBV11-3; cdr3_aa: ASSWGSGWSLF
j_call: TRBJ1-1; v_call: TRBV6-6; cdr3_aa: ASSYSFQTEAF
j_call: TRBJ2-3; v_call: TRBV7-9; cdr3_aa: ASSETSGPTEGDTQY
j_call: TRBJ1-2; v_call: TRBV29-1; cdr3_aa: SVDLDYYGYT
j_call: TRBJ1-3; v_call: TRBV7-9; cdr3_aa: ASVGVPTGNTIY
j_call: TRBJ2-7; v_call: TRBV4-2; cdr3_aa: ASSQDLSDEQY
j_call: TRBJ1-6; v_call: TRBV30; cdr3_aa: AWSLDRENSPLH
j_call: TRBJ1-1; v_call: TRBV6-5; cdr3_aa: ASSQGTNTEAF
j_call: TRBJ2-2; v_call: TRBV12-3/TRBV12-4; cdr3_aa: ASSPTSGSGELF
j_call: TRBJ2-5; v_call: TRBV6-6; cdr3_aa: ASSVGLRETQY
j_call: TRBJ1-5; v_call: TRBV13; cdr3_aa: ASSLGGRLGNQPQH
j_call: TRBJ1-5; v_call: TRBV24-1; cdr3_aa: ATSAGNQPQH
j_call: TRBJ2-3; v_call: TRBV5-1; cdr3_aa: ASSDEGFLNTDTQY
j_call: TRBJ2-2; v_call: TRBV29-1; cdr3_aa: SVGGLTGSGTGELF
j_call: TRBJ2-7; v_call: TRBV6-5; cdr3_aa: ASMGLAGWSYEQY
j_call: TRBJ1-1; v_call: TRBV27; cdr3_aa: ASSSRDGGNTEAF
j_call: TRBJ2-2; v_call: TRBV29-1; cdr3_aa: SVEDRTSNTGELF
j_call: TRBJ2-5; v_call: TRBV4-3; cdr3_aa: ASSQGRVPQETQY
j_call: TRBJ1-1; v_call: TRBV2; cdr3_aa: ASSGPQGAGTEAF
j_call: TRBJ1-5; v_call: TRBV6-6; cdr3_aa: ASTKGGSNQPQH
j_call: TRBJ1-5; v_call: TRBV30; cdr3_aa: AWSVLGNQPQH
j_call: TRBJ1-2; v_call: TRBV9; cdr3_aa: ASSVGTGRGYT
j_call: TRBJ1-1; v_call: TRBV6-7; cdr3_aa: ASAPGVLGNTEAF
j_call: TRBJ2-7; v_call: TRBV2; cdr3_aa: ASSEAGDDLYEQY
j_call: TRBJ2-1; v_call: TRBV2; cdr3_aa: ASSETNEQF
j_call: TRBJ2-7; v_call: TRBV20-1; cdr3_aa: SASVTSGGAWQY
j_call: TRBJ2-7; v_call: TRBV20-1; cdr3_aa: SATPTIGLTSGRDEQY
j_call: TRBJ2-3; v_call: TRBV25-1; cdr3_aa: ASSAFGTVFADTQY
j_call: TRBJ2-1; v_call: TRBV9; cdr3_aa: ASSPVLSYNEQF
j_call: TRBJ1-1; v_call: TRBV25-1; cdr3_aa: ASSESLSVTEAF
j_call: TRBJ1-5; v_call: TRBV19; cdr3_aa: ASKSSLTPGAASNQPQH
j_call: TRBJ1-6; v_call: TRBV7-9; cdr3_aa: ASSTPSGRDSNSPLH
j_call: TRBJ2-1; v_call: TRBV5-1; cdr3_aa: ASSPDASGMEQF
j_call: TRBJ1-2; v_call: TRBV12-3/TRBV12-4; cdr3_aa: ASSPSRDGYT
j_call: TRBJ2-1; v_call: TRBV15; cdr3_aa: ATSSPGQRSNEQF
j_call: TRBJ1-2; v_call: TRBV4-1; cdr3_aa: ASSHTGTSIGYT
j_call: TRBJ2-1; v_call: TRBV4-1; cdr3_aa: ASSDGPGTSVVEQF
j_call: TRBJ2-5; v_call: TRBV30; cdr3_aa: AWILLEGRERVQY
j_call: TRBJ2-5; v_call: TRBV15; cdr3_aa: ATSRTSGGTQY
j_call: TRBJ1-4; v_call: TRBV12-3/TRBV12-4; cdr3_aa: ASSSGGGDEKLF
j_call: TRBJ2-1; v_call: TRBV7-9; cdr3_aa: ASSPPYRKAVYNEQF
j_call: TRBJ2-1; v_call: TRBV4-1; cdr3_aa: ASSLSGVSSYNEQF
j_call: TRBJ2-1; v_call: TRBV29-1; cdr3_aa: SVVSWPGGLNEQF
j_call: TRBJ2-2; v_call: TRBV9; cdr3_aa: ASGGERIGSNTGELF
j_call: TRBJ2-7; v_call: TRBV6-2/TRBV6-3; cdr3_aa: ASSWKNLYEQY
j_call: TRBJ1-2; v_call: TRBV29-1; cdr3_aa: SVKGQGAYGYT
j_call: TRBJ1-1; v_call: TRBV5-6; cdr3_aa: ASSWGTGVNTEAF
j_call: TRBJ1-1; v_call: TRBV19; cdr3_aa: ASSISGLRTEAF
j_call: TRBJ2-5; v_call: TRBV7-8; cdr3_aa: ASRGGAGETQY
j_call: TRBJ1-1; v_call: TRBV30; cdr3_aa: AWTGIANTEAF
j_call: TRBJ2-7; v_call: TRBV7-8; cdr3_aa: ASSLNVPMNEQY
j_call: TRBJ2-2; v_call: TRBV6-2/TRBV6-3; cdr3_aa: ASSSGLLHTGELF
j_call: TRBJ2-3; v_call: TRBV7-6; cdr3_aa: ASSLVGGNTDTQY
j_call: TRBJ2-5; v_call: TRBV29-1; cdr3_aa: SVERGGGIETQY
j_call: TRBJ2-3; v_call: TRBV9; cdr3_aa: ASSAFGSTDTQY